The rows below give T cell receptor beta chains drawn from one sample of a study of shared clonotypes between healthy human individuals. Clones were read by immunoSEQ multiplex PCR, and TCRdb kept only the in-frame ones, dropping some. The sample consists of roughly 770,000 clones, roughly 96% of them appearing once. The source material was naive CD8+ T cells sorted from blood. Source of these receptors: a man aged 25 to 45 in good health. Both conserved end residues are trimmed from each CDR3. Fields, in order: D gene, clone size, V gene, CDR3 protein. A D gene is named only where the DNA matches it firmly. Some rows have no size entry. The others give once, few or many, or a class for an expanded clone.

d_call: .; clone_size: .; v_call: TRBV7-9; cdr3_aa: ASSLSSTGENTEAF
d_call: .; clone_size: .; v_call: TRBV10-2; cdr3_aa: ASSEVPGDYEQY
d_call: .; clone_size: .; v_call: TRBV7-2; cdr3_aa: ASSHSGGRYEQY
d_call: TRBD1; clone_size: .; v_call: TRBV4-1; cdr3_aa: ASSPRTGTYEQY
d_call: TRBD1; clone_size: .; v_call: TRBV4-3; cdr3_aa: ASSQDRTYEQY
d_call: TRBD1; clone_size: .; v_call: TRBV13; cdr3_aa: ASSLRTAGLTRDREKLF
d_call: .; clone_size: .; v_call: TRBV15; cdr3_aa: ATSRRRTNTGELF
d_call: TRBD1; clone_size: .; v_call: TRBV6-1; cdr3_aa: ASSTRTGWTEAF
d_call: .; clone_size: .; v_call: TRBV27; cdr3_aa: ASSSRRGDYGYT
d_call: .; clone_size: .; v_call: TRBV20-1; cdr3_aa: SAETGNEQF
d_call: .; clone_size: .; v_call: TRBV7-3; cdr3_aa: ASSPDGTGHSGANVLT
d_call: TRBD1; clone_size: .; v_call: TRBV2; cdr3_aa: ASSQGQGTDTQY
d_call: .; clone_size: .; v_call: TRBV4-1; cdr3_aa: ASSWTSKSHYEQY
d_call: .; clone_size: .; v_call: TRBV9; cdr3_aa: ASTGVDGETQY
d_call: .; clone_size: .; v_call: TRBV9; cdr3_aa: ASSVGSGMNTEAF
d_call: .; clone_size: .; v_call: TRBV7-6; cdr3_aa: ASSFLTSSLDNEQF
d_call: .; clone_size: .; v_call: TRBV28; cdr3_aa: ASSRLATDTQY
d_call: TRBD2; clone_size: .; v_call: TRBV28; cdr3_aa: ASSRTSGGTEQY
d_call: TRBD1; clone_size: .; v_call: TRBV11-1; cdr3_aa: ASRPRVGTGVENEQY
d_call: .; clone_size: .; v_call: TRBV13; cdr3_aa: ASMAGGIAHGELF
d_call: .; clone_size: .; v_call: TRBV6-5; cdr3_aa: ASSYSVGMYEQY
d_call: .; clone_size: .; v_call: TRBV27; cdr3_aa: ASSSNGQAPNTGELF
d_call: .; clone_size: .; v_call: TRBV27; cdr3_aa: ATWGPSEAF
d_call: .; clone_size: .; v_call: TRBV14; cdr3_aa: ASSSDRTFQETQY
d_call: TRBD1; clone_size: .; v_call: TRBV9; cdr3_aa: ASTTGVGGYT
d_call: .; clone_size: .; v_call: TRBV4-1; cdr3_aa: ASSSGQFWGYT
d_call: TRBD2; clone_size: .; v_call: TRBV30; cdr3_aa: AWSGLADYNEQF
d_call: .; clone_size: .; v_call: TRBV29-1; cdr3_aa: SAVGGSSYNEQF
d_call: .; clone_size: .; v_call: TRBV6-5; cdr3_aa: ASTQGREAWNEQY
d_call: .; clone_size: .; v_call: TRBV27; cdr3_aa: ASRTGSTQPQH
d_call: .; clone_size: .; v_call: TRBV7-9; cdr3_aa: ASSFPDGSLGEQF
d_call: TRBD1; clone_size: .; v_call: TRBV2; cdr3_aa: ASMGQGPY
d_call: .; clone_size: .; v_call: TRBV6-1; cdr3_aa: ASKERSAYEQY
d_call: TRBD1; clone_size: once; v_call: TRBV6-6; cdr3_aa: ASSYSETGSYEQY
d_call: .; clone_size: few; v_call: TRBV15; cdr3_aa: ATEPGTNTGELF
d_call: TRBD2; clone_size: .; v_call: TRBV4-2; cdr3_aa: ASSQAGLAGEQF
d_call: TRBD1; clone_size: .; v_call: TRBV4-1; cdr3_aa: ASSPRQGASQPQH
d_call: TRBD1; clone_size: .; v_call: TRBV9; cdr3_aa: ASTSDRGYGYT
d_call: TRBD2; clone_size: .; v_call: TRBV28; cdr3_aa: ASTTRLAPYEQY
d_call: TRBD1; clone_size: .; v_call: TRBV7-9; cdr3_aa: ASSLTQGLRTYEQY
d_call: TRBD2; clone_size: .; v_call: TRBV7-2; cdr3_aa: ASRAGKSTDTQY
d_call: TRBD1; clone_size: once; v_call: TRBV5-5; cdr3_aa: ASSPAGTGIYEQY
d_call: TRBD1; clone_size: .; v_call: TRBV28; cdr3_aa: ASRQGANRNQPQH
d_call: .; clone_size: .; v_call: TRBV2; cdr3_aa: ASSGLDHYEQY
d_call: TRBD1; clone_size: .; v_call: TRBV5-1; cdr3_aa: ASSPAHTMTGQETQY
d_call: TRBD2; clone_size: .; v_call: TRBV29-1; cdr3_aa: SVEGNSGSSYNEQF
d_call: .; clone_size: once; v_call: TRBV7-8; cdr3_aa: ASSLYGESSYNEQF
d_call: TRBD2; clone_size: .; v_call: TRBV27; cdr3_aa: ASSWSGGDNEQF
d_call: .; clone_size: .; v_call: TRBV19; cdr3_aa: ASSIDNSYGYT
d_call: .; clone_size: .; v_call: TRBV6-1; cdr3_aa: ASSEFHSKSNQPQH
d_call: .; clone_size: .; v_call: TRBV11-2; cdr3_aa: ASSPGGEQF